This is a list of T cell receptor beta chains from one sample in a study of T cells expressing NK-cell markers. No DNA is given; TCRdb re-called the 5' RACE reads and lists each CDR3 protein once. This listing includes about 460,000 distinct CDR3 sequences. What was sequenced was blood T cells: a sorted CD56 or NKG2C T cell subset, CD4+ or CD8+ T cells, or bulk PBMC T cells (not recorded which). These receptors were taken from a woman aged 45-59 years in good health. The CDR3 runs from the conserved cysteine through the conserved F or W. Each record gives: J gene, V gene, CDR3 protein.

TRBJ2-5 TRBV14 CASSQGTWETQYF
TRBJ2-1 TRBV27 CASKSSTHEQFF
TRBJ2-1 TRBV5-4 CASSRLAGVSYNEQFF
TRBJ1-4 TRBV29-1 CSVQGMDEKLFF
TRBJ2-1 TRBV14 CASSQANEQFF
TRBJ1-1 TRBV9 CASSSSWGTEAFF
TRBJ2-2 TRBV20-1 CSARDRDRPVAGELFF
TRBJ1-1 TRBV12-3/TRBV12-4 CASSFLGPAEAFF
TRBJ2-3 TRBV24-1 CATSDPPREYTQYF
TRBJ1-1 TRBV5-1 CASSPPGRRNPEAFF
TRBJ2-3 TRBV10-2 CASKEGADTQYF
TRBJ2-2 TRBV29-1 CSVDIQDTGELFF
TRBJ1-1 TRBV5-1 CASSWTSNMNTEAFF
TRBJ1-2 TRBV12-3/TRBV12-4 CASSIQAGGYGYTF
TRBJ1-1 TRBV20-1 CSARDMFAARMNTEAFF
TRBJ2-1 TRBV5-8 CASSGGTSGYNEQFF
TRBJ2-5 TRBV7-9 CASSLEGDRTGSETQYF
TRBJ1-2 TRBV28 CASLKSLGGYTF
TRBJ2-3 TRBV6-6 CASSYGGALPDTQYF
TRBJ1-1 TRBV6-4 CASMPGEMGNTEAFF
TRBJ1-1 TRBV12-3/TRBV12-4 CASSLPPLRGSNTEAFF
TRBJ2-7 TRBV20-1 CSANPQVGSYEQYF
TRBJ2-1 TRBV11-2 CASSLAGNPSWFF
TRBJ2-2 TRBV29-1 CSVRPGRTGELFF
TRBJ2-3 TRBV10-3 CAIRFSADTQYF
TRBJ2-2 TRBV6-2/TRBV6-3 CASSYSKDGSGELFF
TRBJ2-3 TRBV5-1 CASSVRLAGVVDTQYF
TRBJ1-6 TRBV27 CASSLSGGFTLHF
TRBJ2-1 TRBV20-1 CSASILGNYNEQFF
TRBJ2-1 TRBV7-9 CASRETSGRSNEQFF
TRBJ2-3 TRBV20-1 CSAREEPGPDTQYF
TRBJ2-4 TRBV5-5 CASSSGGNKNIQYF
TRBJ2-3 TRBV24-1 CATSDAPGPQYF
TRBJ2-1 TRBV29-1 CSALGTGFVNEQFF
TRBJ2-1 TRBV11-1 CASSNRDRGQNEQFF
TRBJ2-7 TRBV7-8 CASSPVLLYEQYF
TRBJ1-1 TRBV15 CATSARDRGGTEAFF
TRBJ1-1 TRBV20-1 CSARRGGWNTEAFF
TRBJ2-1 TRBV18 CASSPRGANNEQFF
TRBJ1-2 TRBV10-3 CAISESGSILGYTF
TRBJ1-1 TRBV12-3/TRBV12-4 CASSFGRQEAFF
TRBJ1-4 TRBV5-1 CASSSGWGTNEKLFF
TRBJ2-2 TRBV20-1 CSASSRDRVVSGELFF
TRBJ2-1 TRBV7-7 CASSGAGGNEQFF
TRBJ2-7 TRBV5-1 CASSPRTGDWEQYF
TRBJ2-7 TRBV29-1 CSVGAGTYEQYF
TRBJ2-7 TRBV14 CASSQEGGPYEQYF
TRBJ2-2 TRBV5-6 CASSKGGTGDSGELFF
TRBJ2-1 TRBV5-1 CASSSIGGREQFF
TRBJ2-5 TRBV5-1 CASSATPQAQETQYF
TRBJ1-5 TRBV11-3 CASNGQTNQPQHF
TRBJ1-2 TRBV29-1 CSAPREGAHGYTF